This T cell receptor beta chain came from a study of control samples from healthy donors and cancer patients. The CDR3 covers 13 residues. From germline, CDR1 is LNHDA and CDR2 SQIVND (reference sequence). V gave up 5 bases and J gave up 3 bases, with 11 bases separating them. This clone was seen only once. Assay: immunoSEQ multiplex PCR; the TCRdb copy retains only in-frame clones and omits some. The sample has fewer than 40,000 clones, less than 95% seen once; the top ten hold 5% to 7.5%. V gene TRBV19 combines with J gene TRBJ2-7; D is possibly TRBD1 (6 bases). The sample was blood. This receptor was taken from a man aged 55 to 70 in good health. Written as DNA, the CDR3 is TGTGCCAGTAGTCTGGGGGCATACTACGAGCAGTACTTC. Residues: CASSLGAYYEQYF.